These T cell receptor beta chains were read from a single sample in a study of T-cell reconstitution after alpha-beta-depleted transplantation in children. TCRdb itself ran the PCR reads through MiXCR, one entry per CDR3 protein. This sample has approximately 500,000 distinct CDR3 sequences; about 10% occur once, and the top ten carry 2% to 2.5%. The input for sequencing was PBMCs, taken before TCRalphabeta/CD19-depleted stem cell transplant. The receptors here all came from a child aged 2 to 15 with inherited bone marrow failure, due to receive a stem cell transplant. Each CDR3 is given with its conserved first and last residue. The D gene is left open where the match is weak. The size field is filled for only some rows; it gives once, few, many or a size class.

.	TRBV5-1	many	TRBJ2-3	TGCGCCAGCAGCTCCCTTGAGGTGGGAGATGGTACAGATACGCAGTATTTT	CASSSLEVGDGTDTQYF
.	TRBV4-2	many	TRBJ2-5	TGTGCCAGCAGCCAAGGTGCCGAAGCCTTCGGGGAGACCCAGTACTTC	CASSQGAEAFGETQYF
TRBD2	TRBV7-9	many	TRBJ2-7	TGTGCCAGCAGTCCAAAACTAGCGGGGACCTACGAGCAGTACTTC	CASSPKLAGTYEQYF
TRBD2	TRBV4-2	many	TRBJ2-3	TGTGCCAGCAGCCCGGGACTAGCGGGACGTGGGCAGTATTTT	CASSPGLAGRGQYF
TRBD2	TRBV20-1	.	TRBJ2-1	TGCGGTGCTAGGCCCCTTACTAGCGGGAGTTACAATGAGCAGTTCTTC	CGARPLTSGSYNEQFF
TRBD2	TRBV3-1	many	TRBJ2-1	TGTGCCAGCAGCCAAGAGCTAGCGGGAGGAAATGAGCAGTTCTTC	CASSQELAGGNEQFF
.	TRBV13	many	TRBJ2-7	TGTGCCAGCAGCCCAAGACCCGGACACAGCTACGAGCAGTACTTC	CASSPRPGHSYEQYF
.	TRBV5-1	.	TRBJ2-7	TGCGCCAGCAGCGGAGACGCTTCCTACGAGCAGTACTTC	CASSGDASYEQYF
.	TRBV7-2	many	TRBJ2-5	TGTGCCAGCAGCGTAAAGAAATCCCAAGAGACCCAGTACTTC	CASSVKKSQETQYF
TRBD1	TRBV6-1	many	TRBJ1-1	TGTGCCAGCACCATACTCGTACAGGGGGGCACTGAAGCTTTCTTT	CASTILVQGGTEAFF
.	TRBV25-1	many	TRBJ1-4	TGTGCCAGCAGTGAATCCTTCGGGGCACCGAATGAAAAACTGTTTTTT	CASSESFGAPNEKLFF
.	TRBV20-1	many	TRBJ2-1	TGCAGTGCTAGAGATTTGACCGATGGAGCGATCTACAATGAGCAGTTCTTC	CSARDLTDGAIYNEQFF
TRBD2	TRBV5-1	many	TRBJ2-1	TGCGCCAGCAGCCCCTCTTGGACGCGGGAGGTCTTATCCCCCCACAATGAGCAGTTCTTC	CASSPSWTREVLSPHNEQFF
TRBD1	TRBV4-3	many	TRBJ2-5	TGCGCCAGCAGCCAAGGAATCGCAGGGGGAGAGACCCAGTACTTC	CASSQGIAGGETQYF
.	TRBV9	many	TRBJ2-5	TGTGCCAGCAGCGAGCGACAAGGGCACCCAAAAGAGACCCAGTACTTC	CASSERQGHPKETQYF
TRBD1	TRBV6-9	many	TRBJ1-2	TGTGCCAGCAGGGGACAGGCTAACTATGGCTACACCTTC	CASRGQANYGYTF
.	TRBV7-9	many	TRBJ2-7	TGTGCCAGCAGCTTAGCGGCGAAAGGGGAAAACTACGAGCAGTACTTC	CASSLAAKGENYEQYF
.	TRBV6-5	few	TRBJ2-7	TGTGCCAGCAGTTACTCGTGGGACAACTACGAGCAGTACTTC	CASSYSWDNYEQYF
.	TRBV20-1	many	TRBJ2-3	TGCAGTGCTAGTTACGGACTGATCACAGATACGCAGTATTTT	CSASYGLITDTQYF
.	TRBV7-9	.	TRBJ2-6	TGTGCCAGCAGCTTAATGGTTGGGTCTGGGGCCAACGTCCTGACTTTC	CASSLMVGSGANVLTF
.	TRBV30	.	TRBJ1-1	TGTGCAAGACAGGAGACCATGAACACTGAAGCTTTCTTT	CARQETMNTEAFF
.	TRBV5-1	many	TRBJ2-5	TGCGCCAGCGGGAAAGGAGGGGTTCAAGAGACCCAGTACTTC	CASGKGGVQETQYF
TRBD1	TRBV27	many	TRBJ1-5	TGTGCCAGCAGTTTGAGGACAGGGGAAGGGAGCAATCAGCCCCAGCATTTT	CASSLRTGEGSNQPQHF
TRBD1	TRBV12-3/TRBV12-4	few	TRBJ2-1	TGTGCCAGCAGCCTAGGGGGACAGATCTACTCCTACAATGAGCAGTTCTTC	CASSLGGQIYSYNEQFF
.	TRBV21-1	many	TRBJ2-7	TGTGCCAGCAGCAAAGCGCGGACCGGGACGGAGAGTTCCTACGAGCAGTACTTC	CASSKARTGTESSYEQYF
TRBD2	TRBV6-5	many	TRBJ2-7	TGTGCCAGCAGTTACCAAGCGGGAGTGGGCTACGAGCAGTACTTC	CASSYQAGVGYEQYF
.	TRBV12-3/TRBV12-4	many	TRBJ1-4	TGTGCCAGCAGTTTAGCTGCAACTAATGAAAAACTGTTTTTT	CASSLAATNEKLFF
.	TRBV6-5	.	TRBJ2-1	TGTGCCAGCAGTTACTCCTCCTCCTACAATGCGCAGTTCTTC	CASSYSSSYNAQFF
.	TRBV7-2	few	TRBJ1-6	TGTGCCAGCAGCTACTTCTCGATTGGGCTGGGTTCACCCCTCCACTTT	CASSYFSIGLGSPLHF
TRBD2	TRBV3-1	many	TRBJ2-5	TGTGCCAGCAGCCCCTTTGCGACTAGCGGGGGCCTGGGGGAGACCCAGTACTTC	CASSPFATSGGLGETQYF
.	TRBV12-3/TRBV12-4	few	TRBJ1-5	TGTGCCAGCAGTTTAGCGCCGGCAAGGAGGAGCGTGAGCAATCAGCCCCAGCATTTT	CASSLAPARRSVSNQPQHF
.	TRBV7-8	.	TRBJ2-6	TGTGCCAGCAGCGCCGTGGGGGCCAACGTCCTGACTTTC	CASSAVGANVLTF
.	TRBV7-2	many	TRBJ2-2	TGTGCCAGCAGCTTAGGACTAGGCCCCGGGGAGCTGTTTTTT	CASSLGLGPGELFF
.	TRBV6-1	many	TRBJ1-2	TGTGCCAGCTCTAGGGGGGGGTCAAGCAACTATGGCTACACCTTC	CASSRGGSSNYGYTF
TRBD2	TRBV4-2	many	TRBJ2-7	TGTGCCAGCAGCCAGGAACTAGCGGGAGACTCCTACGAGCAGTACTTC	CASSQELAGDSYEQYF
.	TRBV4-1	few	TRBJ2-1	TGCGCCAGCACCCCCGGGGGAGGTCACAATGAGCAGTTCTTC	CASTPGGGHNEQFF
TRBD1	TRBV29-1	many	TRBJ1-2	TGCAGCGTTGGGGGGGGACAGAACTATGGCTACACCTTC	CSVGGGQNYGYTF
.	TRBV29-1	.	TRBJ2-1	TGCAGCGTTGAGTACGAAAATGAGCAGTTCTTC	CSVEYENEQFF
.	TRBV3-1	few	TRBJ2-4	TGTGCCAGCAGCCAAGATCAAAGGACTACGGTGTCCTTC	CASSQDQRTTVSF
.	TRBV18	.	TRBJ2-1	TGTGCCAGCTCACCACCGGCCCTGTTCAATGAGCAGTTCTTC	CASSPPALFNEQFF
TRBD2	TRBV10-3	many	TRBJ2-2	TGTGCCACGGCCGGGACTAGCGTAGACGGGGAGCTGTTTTTT	CATAGTSVDGELFF
TRBD1	TRBV30	many	TRBJ2-5	TGTGCCTGGAGTCTACAGGGGCAGACCCAGTACTTC	CAWSLQGQTQYF
TRBD2	TRBV7-2	.	TRBJ2-3	TGTGCCAGCAGAACGACTAGCGGGAGTCCGACGCAGTATTTT	CASRTTSGSPTQYF
TRBD1	TRBV4-3	many	TRBJ1-1	TGCGCCAGCAGCCAAGGACAGGGTGAGGTAAATGAAGCTTTCTTT	CASSQGQGEVNEAFF
.	TRBV11-2	few	TRBJ2-7	TGTGCCAGCAGCGTGGGGGGGCGCATGGACTACGAGCAGTACTTC	CASSVGGRMDYEQYF
TRBD1	TRBV7-8	many	TRBJ1-1	TGTGCCAGCAGCCTAGGACAGGGGCCAAAGAACACTGAAGCTTTCTTT	CASSLGQGPKNTEAFF
TRBD2	TRBV7-7	.	TRBJ2-3	TGTGCTAGCAGCACCCATAGCGGGAGTGCAGATACGCAGTATTTT	CASSTHSGSADTQYF
.	TRBV5-1	few	TRBJ1-1	TGCGCCAGCAGATATACAGGTTCCACCAGGAACACTGAAGCTTTCTTT	CASRYTGSTRNTEAFF
TRBD2	TRBV4-3	few	TRBJ2-1	TGCGCCAGCAGCCAAGACAGACTAGCGTCCTACAATGAGCAGTTCTTC	CASSQDRLASYNEQFF
TRBD1	TRBV30	.	TRBJ2-1	TGTGCCTGGAGTGGACGGACAGGGAGCTCCTACAATGAGCAGTTCTTC	CAWSGRTGSSYNEQFF
TRBD2	TRBV7-9	many	TRBJ2-1	TGTGCCACAGCTCAAGCGGGAGTCCAGAATGAGCAGTTCTTC	CATAQAGVQNEQFF
.	TRBV7-2	many	TRBJ2-7	TGTGCCAGCAGCTCCCTCACTGTGGCTAGCTACGAGCAGTACTTC	CASSSLTVASYEQYF
.	TRBV5-1	many	TRBJ2-7	TGCGCCAGCAGCCCACCGGACAGGGAGGGCGAGCAGTACTTC	CASSPPDREGEQYF
.	TRBV28	many	TRBJ2-6	TGTGCCAGCAGTCCCCCGGGGACGTCTGGGGCCAACGTCCTGACTTTC	CASSPPGTSGANVLTF
TRBD2	TRBV5-1	many	TRBJ2-1	TGCGCCAGCAGCTTCCTGAAGGCGGGAGGGTTATACAATGAGCAGTTCTTC	CASSFLKAGGLYNEQFF
.	TRBV25-1	few	TRBJ2-1	TGTGCCAGCAGTGACCCCACCGGAGGGGACAATGAGCAGTTCTTC	CASSDPTGGDNEQFF
TRBD1	TRBV11-2	.	TRBJ2-7	TGTGCCAGCAGCTTACGTTCCGGGACAGGGTCCCACTCCCTCTACGAGCAGTACTTC	CASSLRSGTGSHSLYEQYF